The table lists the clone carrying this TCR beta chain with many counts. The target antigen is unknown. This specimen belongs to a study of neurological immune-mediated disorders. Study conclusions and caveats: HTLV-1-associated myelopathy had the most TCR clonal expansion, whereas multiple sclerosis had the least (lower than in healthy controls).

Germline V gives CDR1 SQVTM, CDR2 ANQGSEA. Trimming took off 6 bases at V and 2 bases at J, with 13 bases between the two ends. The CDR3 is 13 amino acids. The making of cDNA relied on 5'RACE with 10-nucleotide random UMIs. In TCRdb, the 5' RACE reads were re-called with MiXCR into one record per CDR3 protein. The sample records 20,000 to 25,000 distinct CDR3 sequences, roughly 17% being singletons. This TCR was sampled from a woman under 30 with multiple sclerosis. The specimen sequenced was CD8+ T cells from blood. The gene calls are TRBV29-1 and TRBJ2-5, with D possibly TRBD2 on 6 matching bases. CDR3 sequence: CSVAGGEQETQYF. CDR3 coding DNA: TGCAGCGTGGCCGGCGGGGAACAAGAGACCCAGTACTTC.